The present T cell receptor (beta chain) was sequenced within a study of shared clonotypes between healthy human individuals. TCRdb keeps only in-frame clones here, not all; method: immunoSEQ multiplex PCR. The data show a few million clones, with about 93% seen just once and roughly 1.7% held by the top ten. Worth noting for this clone: The target antigen is unknown.

Only CD45RO-negative cells positively selected for CCR7 counted as naive CD8 cells, so terminally differentiated effector memory CD45RA+ cells were excluded. Study-wide points: Clonotype sharing among the donors was expected to vary with sequencing depth. Larger estimated richness was generally recorded for naive subsets relative to memory subsets. The study found roughly 5% of naive CD4 clonotypes shared across four donors.

This CDR3 is built from 16 residues. Germline V gene sequence: CDR1 MNHEY, CDR2 SMNVEV (reference sequence). The ends lost 5 bases at V and 0 bases at J; junction bases unmatched: 4. The sequence derives from a man aged 18 to 29 in good health. Some clones in this sample may be carry-over from other donors' samples. Sequenced input: naive CD8+ T cells from PBMCs. The rearrangement links TRBV27 to TRBJ2-2; 9 bases map to TRBD2. This CDR3 reads CASSLPSGANTGELFF. The CDR3 DNA sequence: TGTGCCAGCAGTCTACCTAGCGGGGCGAACACCGGGGAGCTGTTTTTT.